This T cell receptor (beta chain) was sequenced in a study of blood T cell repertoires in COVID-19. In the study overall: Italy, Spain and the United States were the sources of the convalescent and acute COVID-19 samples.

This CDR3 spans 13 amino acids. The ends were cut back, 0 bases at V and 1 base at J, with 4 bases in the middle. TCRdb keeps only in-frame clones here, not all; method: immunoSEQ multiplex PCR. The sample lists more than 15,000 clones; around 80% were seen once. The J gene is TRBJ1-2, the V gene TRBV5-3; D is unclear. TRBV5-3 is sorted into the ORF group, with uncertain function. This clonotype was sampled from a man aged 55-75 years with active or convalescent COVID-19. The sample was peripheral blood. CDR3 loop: CARSLDNNYGYTF. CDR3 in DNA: TGTGCCAGAAGCTTGGACAATAACTATGGCTACACCTTC.